This TCR beta chain was recorded in a study of T cells in Graves' hyperthyroidism and ophthalmopathy. Findings and limits, study-wide: The blood repertoire included most of the expanded thyroid clonotypes above 0.001.

The TCR beta CDR3 regions underwent amplification using RNA transcripts as the source. In the first-round RT-PCR of the TCR CDR3, the HTBI primer set was used. Via MiXCR, TCRdb re-called the multiplex PCR reads, giving one row per CDR3 protein. Altogether 270,000 or so distinct CDR3 sequences are present, 13% to 15% being singletons, with the ten largest covering roughly 31%. Uncontrolled infection, other autoimmune disease, pregnancy or lactation excluded patients. The V and J ends lost 1 base and 4 bases respectively, with 13 bases between them. This CDR3 is 15 amino acids long. Germline V gene sequence: CDR1 LGHDT, CDR2 YNNKEL (reference sequence). This clonotype showed up many times. The target antigen is unknown.

The chain carries TRBV3-1 and TRBJ1-1; a possible D gene is TRBD1 (6 bases). This receptor was identified in a woman aged 45-59 years with Graves' hyperthyroidism that later progressed to Graves' ophthalmopathy. Sequencing input: blood. CDR3 in amino acids: CASSQVLTGATEAFF. The CDR3 nucleotides read TGTGCCAGCAGCCAAGTTCTGACGGGGGCCACTGAAGCTTTCTTT.